These T cell receptor beta chains were read from a single sample in a study of Graves' ophthalmopathy and Graves' hyperthyroidism. MiXCR, applied by TCRdb to the multiplex PCR reads, yields one record per CDR3 protein. This sample has hundreds of thousands of distinct CDR3 sequences, with around 50% found just once. Sample: peripheral blood. These receptors originate from an adult man with Graves' ophthalmopathy. Both conserved end residues are part of each CDR3. A D gene is named only where the DNA matches it firmly. Some rows have no size entry. The others give once, few or many, or a class for an expanded clone.

size | J | V | D | CDR3 | DNA
. | TRBJ1-5 | TRBV10-3 | . | CAISDYGGEQPQHF | TGTGCCATCAGTGACTACGGGGGAGAACAGCCCCAGCATTTT
once | TRBJ1-5 | TRBV20-1 | TRBD1 | CSARDRRGAGPQHF | TGCAGTGCTAGAGATCGCAGGGGGGCCGGGCCCCAGCATTTT
few | TRBJ1-2 | TRBV19 | . | CASSMTGQSDGYTF | TGTGCCAGTAGTATGACCGGACAGTCTGATGGCTACACCTTC
. | TRBJ1-6 | TRBV7-3 | . | CASSLINSYNSPLHF | TGTGCCAGCAGCTTAATCAACAGTTATAATTCACCCCTCCACTTT
. | TRBJ1-6 | TRBV5-4 | . | CASSFFAAVGDSPLHF | TGTGCCAGCAGCTTCTTTGCGGCGGTCGGGGATTCACCCCTCCACTTT
. | TRBJ2-7 | TRBV7-9 | . | CASSQTWDGRYEQYF | TGCGCCAGCAGCCAGACGTGGGACGGACGCTACGAGCAGTACTTC
. | TRBJ1-2 | TRBV7-8 | . | CASSAPGDGYTF | TGTGCCAGCAGCGCCCCAGGGGACGGCTACACCTTC
many | TRBJ2-7 | TRBV9 | . | CASSVGDGYYEQYF | TGTGCCAGCAGCGTAGGAGATGGGTACTACGAGCAGTACTTC
. | TRBJ2-7 | TRBV24-1 | TRBD1 | CATSRGQGYYEQYF | TGTGCCACCTCCCGGGGACAGGGGTACTACGAGCAGTACTTC
few | TRBJ1-1 | TRBV29-1 | TRBD1 | CSVQWWAGGNTEAFF | TGCAGCGTCCAATGGTGGGCAGGGGGGAACACTGAAGCTTTCTTT
few | TRBJ2-5 | TRBV25-1 | . | CASVLRQETQYF | TGTGCCAGCGTCCTCCGACAAGAGACCCAGTACTTC
few | TRBJ1-5 | TRBV24-1 | . | CATSDSTVNSNQPQHF | TGTGCCACCAGTGATTCGACAGTGAATAGCAATCAGCCCCAGCATTTT
. | TRBJ1-3 | TRBV7-9 | TRBD1 | CASSFTGGSGNTIYF | TGTGCCAGCAGCTTTACAGGGGGCTCTGGAAACACCATATATTTT
many | TRBJ1-1 | TRBV7-3 | . | CASSLGPANTEAFF | TGTGCCAGCAGCTTAGGGCCAGCGAACACTGAAGCTTTCTTT
few | TRBJ2-7 | TRBV20-1 | TRBD2 | CSARELAAYEQYF | TGCAGTGCTAGAGAACTAGCGGCCTACGAGCAGTACTTC
. | TRBJ2-5 | TRBV11-2 | . | CASSFRGVEETQYF | TGTGCCAGCAGCTTCCGCGGGGTTGAGGAGACCCAGTACTTC
. | TRBJ1-2 | TRBV19 | . | CASSRQAYGYTF | TGTGCCAGTAGTAGACAGGCCTATGGCTACACCTTC
few | TRBJ2-5 | TRBV7-6 | . | CASSFDLSYQETQYF | TGTGCCAGCAGCTTCGATCTCAGTTACCAAGAGACCCAGTACTTC
few | TRBJ2-7 | TRBV5-6 | . | CASSSSSEQYF | TGTGCCAGCAGTTCCTCCTCCGAGCAGTACTTC
. | TRBJ1-4 | TRBV2 | . | CASSLGGGPNEKLFF | TGTGCCAGCAGCTTAGGCGGAGGGCCGAATGAAAAACTGTTTTTT
. | TRBJ2-7 | TRBV5-4 | . | CASSLGGGVEQYF | TGTGCCAGCAGCTTGGGAGGGGGGGTCGAGCAGTACTTC
. | TRBJ2-6 | TRBV10-3 | TRBD1 | CAISDRTGGASGANVLTF | TGTGCCATCAGTGACCGGACAGGGGGGGCCTCTGGGGCCAACGTCCTGACTTTC
few | TRBJ2-2 | TRBV5-1 | . | CASRLATGNTGELFF | TGCGCCAGCCGACTGGCGACAGGGAACACCGGGGAGCTGTTTTTT
. | TRBJ2-7 | TRBV4-2 | TRBD1 | CASSQGQGTYEQYF | TGTGCCAGCAGCCAAGGACAGGGGACCTACGAGCAGTACTTC
few | TRBJ2-7 | TRBV6-5 | TRBD1 | CASRDRTYEQYF | TGTGCCTCTAGGGACAGAACCTACGAGCAGTACTTC
many | TRBJ2-5 | TRBV29-1 | . | CSVEEGPQETQYF | TGCAGCGTTGAGGAAGGACCACAAGAGACCCAGTACTTC
. | TRBJ1-1 | TRBV5-5 | . | CASSLYPGGHTEAFF | TGTGCCAGCAGCTTGTACCCTGGGGGACACACTGAAGCTTTCTTT
few | TRBJ2-6 | TRBV5-1 | . | CASSLESSGANVLTF | TGCGCCAGCAGCTTGGAGAGTTCTGGGGCCAACGTCCTGACTTTC
. | TRBJ1-1 | TRBV10-2 | TRBD1 | CASSQQGGTDRSEAFF | TGTGCCAGCAGCCAACAGGGGGGGACAGATCGTTCTGAAGCTTTCTTT
. | TRBJ2-7 | TRBV28 | TRBD1 | CASRVPRQGPTYEQYF | TGTGCCAGCAGAGTACCCCGACAGGGGCCAACCTACGAGCAGTACTTC
few | TRBJ2-7 | TRBV10-3 | TRBD2 | CAIKGLAGTDEQYF | TGTGCCATCAAAGGCCTAGCGGGGACGGATGAGCAGTACTTC
. | TRBJ2-7 | TRBV6-1 | . | CASSEAVFSYEQYF | TGTGCCAGCAGTGAAGCAGTCTTCTCCTACGAGCAGTACTTC
. | TRBJ2-5 | TRBV2 | . | CASSDSRGETQYF | TGTGCCAGCAGTGACTCGAGAGGGGAGACCCAGTACTTC
many | TRBJ1-1 | TRBV10-2 | . | CASREEQNTEAFF | TGCGCCAGCAGGGAGGAACAGAACACTGAAGCTTTCTTT
few | TRBJ1-5 | TRBV20-1 | TRBD1 | CSARVSGTGGQPQHF | TGCAGTGCTAGAGTGTCAGGGACAGGCGGTCAGCCCCAGCATTTT
. | TRBJ1-2 | TRBV10-3 | . | CASSLGSLNYGYTF | TGTGCCAGCAGTTTAGGATCCCTAAACTATGGCTACACCTTC
. | TRBJ1-1 | TRBV10-1 | TRBD1 | CASSEDRGTWNTEAFF | TGCGCCAGCAGTGAGGACAGGGGGACTTGGAACACTGAAGCTTTCTTT
once | TRBJ2-2 | TRBV10-3 | . | CAISKGVSNTGELFF | TGTGCCATCAGTAAGGGGGTTTCGAACACCGGGGAGCTGTTTTTT
. | TRBJ2-7 | TRBV10-3 | TRBD1 | CAIRQYSGTAYEQYF | TGTGCCATCAGACAATACTCCGGGACAGCCTACGAGCAGTACTTC
. | TRBJ2-7 | TRBV2 | . | CASRGTKGEQYF | TGTGCCAGCAGAGGCACGAAAGGCGAGCAGTACTTC
. | TRBJ2-7 | TRBV7-8 | . | CASSLSYVDSYEQYF | TGTGCCAGCAGCTTATCATACGTGGACTCCTACGAGCAGTACTTC
. | TRBJ1-1 | TRBV6-1 | . | CASSLYMNTEAFF | TGTGCCAGCAGTTTATACATGAACACTGAAGCTTTCTTT
. | TRBJ1-2 | TRBV7-9 | . | CASSLWTGTYGYTF | TGTGCCAGCAGCCTCTGGACGGGAACGTATGGCTACACCTTC
. | TRBJ2-7 | TRBV9 | . | CASSLRGALYEQYF | TGTGCCAGCAGCCTCCGGGGGGCCCTCTACGAGCAGTACTTC
. | TRBJ2-7 | TRBV4-3 | . | CASSQDVRKGQYF | TGCGCCAGCAGCCAAGATGTCAGGAAGGGGCAGTACTTC
once | TRBJ2-6 | TRBV10-3 | . | CASSPTPSGANVLTF | TGTGCCAGCAGCCCGACTCCATCTGGGGCCAACGTCCTGACTTTC
. | TRBJ1-5 | TRBV7-9 | . | CASSLVRANQPQHF | TGTGCCAGCAGCTTAGTCAGGGCTAATCAGCCCCAGCATTTT
. | TRBJ2-7 | TRBV29-1 | TRBD2 | CSGVGVAGTDTQYF | TGCAGCGGTGTCGGGGTAGCGGGCACAGATACGCAGTACTTC
. | TRBJ2-7 | TRBV7-2 | . | CASSHSPGLEQYF | TGTGCCAGCAGTCATTCGCCGGGACTGGAGCAGTACTTC
few | TRBJ1-6 | TRBV7-9 | . | CASSLVPSYNSPLHF | TGTGCCAGCAGCTTAGTACCCAGTTATAATTCACCCCTCCACTTT
few | TRBJ1-4 | TRBV7-9 | TRBD1 | CASSPMGGQGEKLFF | TGTGCCAGCAGCCCCATGGGGGGACAGGGTGAAAAACTGTTTTTT
few | TRBJ1-3 | TRBV7-8 | . | CASSQSLSGNTIYF | TGTGCCAGCAGCCAGTCCCTCTCTGGAAACACCATATATTTT